These 31 T cell receptor beta chains share one sample of origin, sequenced in a study of blood T cell repertoires in COVID-19. Clones were read by immunoSEQ multiplex PCR, and TCRdb kept only the in-frame ones, dropping some. The repertoire includes approximately 280,000 clones, approximately 83% of them detected once, and over 2% sits in the top ten. Sample: peripheral blood. These receptors were taken from a woman in her 30s who had recovered from COVID-19.

V and J are TRBV3-1 (or the pseudogene TRBV3-2) and TRBJ2-7; tentative D call: TRBD1 (5 bases). The CDR3 totals 13 residues. From germline, CDR1 is LGHDT and CDR2 YNNKEL (reference sequence). Trimming stripped 1 base from V and 5 bases from J, with 9 bases between. The CDR3 nucleotides are TGTGCCAGCAGCCAAGTTACAGGAGACGAGCAGTACTTC. Translated: CASSQVTGDEQYF.

This chain uses TRBV27 with TRBJ2-1; a possible D gene is TRBD2 (5 bases). CDR1 is MNHEY and CDR2 is SMNVEV in the germline V gene (reference sequence). Trimming took 0 bases from V and 7 from J, leaving 7 bases between them. The CDR3 sequence is 13 residues long. As DNA, the CDR3 is TGTGCCAGCAGTTTATCTGGGGAGAATGAGCAGTTCTTC. Translating gives CASSLSGENEQFF.

This sequence joins TRBV2 and TRBJ2-1, with TRBD2 matching 8 bases. The V gene's germline CDR1 is SNHLY and CDR2 FYNNEI. The V segment lost 4 bases and the J segment 6 bases; nucleotides outside the gene matches: 8. The CDR3 is made up of 15 amino acids. The CDR3 sequence: CASSGSGRDANEQFF. CDR3 nucleotide sequence: TGTGCCAGCAGTGGAAGCGGGAGAGATGCCAATGAGCAGTTCTTC. The full variable domain, its missing parts supplied by reference TRBV2 and TRBJ2-1, is EPEVTQTPSHQVTQMGQEVILRCVPISNHLYFYWYRQILGQKVEFLVSFYNNEISEKSEIFDDQFSVERPDGSNFTLKIRSTKLEDSAMYFCASSGSGRDANEQFFGPGTRLTVL.

The chain employs TRBV10-3 and TRBJ2-7, with 15 nucleotides matching TRBD2. The CDR3 runs 17 residues. The germline CDR1 and CDR2 sequences are ENHRY and SYGVKD. The junction had 9 bases not matched to a gene; V was cut back by 8 bases and J by 1 base. The CDR3 protein is CAIGLGTSGGRSYEQYF. The CDR3 DNA sequence: TGTGCCATCGGCCTGGGGACTAGCGGGGGGCGATCCTACGAGCAGTACTTC.

The chain uses TRBV6-5 and TRBJ2-1; 11 bases are shared with TRBD1. The germline CDR1 and CDR2 sequences are MNHEY and SVGAGI. J was trimmed by 13 bases and V by 7 bases; bases with no gene match: 3. This CDR3 contains 11 residues. The CDR3 DNA is TGTGCCAGCACCGGACAGGGGGCACAGTTCTTC. It encodes CASTGQGAQFF.

The chain recombines TRBV18 with TRBJ1-5; the D gene is possibly TRBD1 (5 bases). The CDR3 length is 15 residues. Trimming took 4 bases from V and 4 from J, leaving 14 bases between them. The germline V gene encodes CDR1 KGHSH and CDR2 LQKENI. Here the CDR3 reads CASSLSQGANQPQHF. DNA for the CDR3: TGTGCCAGCTCACTAAGTCAAGGGGCGAATCAGCCCCAGCATTTT.

This clone has just a few counts. The genes are TRBV3-1 (or the pseudogene TRBV3-2) and TRBJ1-1, with TRBD1 identical over 8 bases. Germline CDR1 LGHDT, CDR2 YNNKEL (reference sequence). CDR3 length: 15 residues. With V trimmed by 3 bases and J by 3 bases, 6 bases remained unmatched. The CDR3 spells CASSHLDRGDTEAFF. CDR3 in DNA: TGTGCCAGCAGCCACTTAGACAGGGGCGACACTGAAGCTTTCTTT.

The gene calls are TRBV27 and TRBJ2-1, with TRBD2 identical over 11 bases. Germline assignment: CDR1 MNHEY and CDR2 SMNVEV (reference sequence). V trimming: 5 bases; J trimming: 5 bases; junction bases outside the gene matches: 2. The CDR3 extends over 14 amino acids. Here the CDR3 DNA reads TGTGCCAGCAGTCCGGGACTAGCGGACAATGAGCAGTTCTTC. Translated, it gives CASSPGLADNEQFF.

The chain links TRBV9 to TRBJ1-1, with D unresolved. The germline V and J ends were trimmed by 4 bases and 1 base, with 8 bases remaining between them. The CDR3 runs to 13 residues. From germline, CDR1 is SGDLS and CDR2 YYNGEE. The CDR3, as DNA: TGTGCCAGCAGCAGCCGAGAGAACACTGAAGCTTTCTTT. Its protein is CASSSRENTEAFF.

CDR3 residues: CASKSLSGTRSTGELFF. As DNA, the CDR3 is TGTGCCAGCAAATCCCTCAGTGGGACTAGGAGCACCGGGGAGCTGTTTTTT. The chain joins TRBV27 to TRBJ2-2, with TRBD2 identical over 8 bases. Per the germline V gene, CDR1 is MNHEY and CDR2 is SMNVEV (reference sequence). Trimming removed 7 bases from V and 4 bases from J; junction bases left unmatched: 14. This CDR3 is built from 17 residues.

This clone was detected only once. V and J are TRBV13 and TRBJ2-3; D is unresolved. The CDR3 totals 13 residues. Germline V gene lookup returns CDR1 PRHDT and CDR2 FYEKMQ (reference sequence). The V end was cut by 1 base, the J end by 9 bases, with 11 bases between. The CDR3 DNA is TGTGCCAGCAGCTTAGAAGCTTCTTTCACGCAGTATTTT. This gives the protein CASSLEASFTQYF.

The CDR3 region has the DNA TGTGCCAGCAGCTCTCGCGGCTCTGGAAACACCATATATTTT. Translating gives CASSSRGSGNTIYF. The chain has TRBV7-9 and TRBJ1-3; D gene uncertain. This CDR3 is 14 amino acids long. V was trimmed by 4 bases and J by 0 bases, leaving 7 bases between them. Germline V gives CDR1 SEHNR, CDR2 FQNEAQ (reference sequence).

This chain uses TRBV5-4 with TRBJ2-1, with TRBD2 identical over 7 bases. The CDR3 contains 16 residues. Germline CDR1 is SGHNT and CDR2 is YYREEE (reference sequence). The V gene end was trimmed by 4 bases and the J gene end by 4 bases; junction bases not matched to a gene: 11. The DNA for the CDR3 is TGTGCCAGCAGCCCGGACGGGGGGTTCGGTTACAATGAGCAGTTCTTC. Amino acids: CASSPDGGFGYNEQFF.

This rearrangement joins TRBV7-8 to TRBJ1-1; D might be TRBD1 (5 bases). CDR1 and CDR2 (germline): SGHVS, FQNEAQ. V was clipped by 1 base and J by 4 bases, with 10 bases between them. The CDR3 spans 14 residues. The CDR3 is CASSLGGAGTEAFF. The CDR3 region has the DNA TGTGCCAGCAGCTTAGGGGGCGCAGGCACTGAAGCTTTCTTT.

This clone was counted only a few times. The chain has TRBV6-5 and TRBJ1-2; 7 nucleotides line up with TRBD1. The CDR3 is made up of 14 amino acids. Germline V gives CDR1 MNHEY, CDR2 SVGAGI. The V gene end was trimmed by 4 bases and the J gene end by 5 bases; junction bases not matched to a gene: 7. CDR3 DNA: TGTGCCAGCAGTTCCCCCGGGACAGTATATGGCTACACCTTC. It specifies CASSSPGTVYGYTF.

The CDR3 reads CAWNDRADGYTF. CDR3 DNA: TGTGCCTGGAACGACAGGGCGGATGGCTACACCTTC. The chain is built from TRBV30 and TRBJ1-2, with 7 bases that match TRBD1. This CDR3 spans 12 amino acids. Germline V gene lookup returns CDR1 GTSNPN and CDR2 SVGIG (reference sequence). The junction had 5 bases not matched to a gene; V was cut back by 4 bases and J by 6 bases.

The J gene is TRBJ1-1, the V gene TRBV4-1; D is uncertain. Looked up from germline, CDR1 is MGHRA and CDR2 is YSYEKL. This CDR3 has 15 residues. V was pared by 4 bases and J by 6 bases, with 18 bases between. The CDR3 region has the DNA TGCGCCAGCAGCCTCGAGGACCTCCCCGGGGCTGAAGCTTTCTTT. Its translation: CASSLEDLPGAEAFF.

The chain recombines TRBV4-1 with TRBJ2-1, with a tentative D call TRBD1 (6 bases). Germline V gene data show CDR1 as MGHRA and CDR2 as YSYEKL. The CDR3 extends over 15 amino acids. V dropped 5 bases and J dropped 0 bases, with 11 bases sitting between them. DNA of the CDR3: TGCGCCAGCAGCGCTGGACAGCTCTCCTACAATGAGCAGTTCTTC. Translated, it gives CASSAGQLSYNEQFF.

The chain couples TRBV5-1 to TRBJ2-7, with unresolved D. Germline-derived CDR1 and CDR2 are SGHRS and YFSETQ. V lost 2 bases, J lost 2 bases, and 8 bases lay in between. CDR3 length: 13 amino acids. This CDR3 reads CASSFGRTYEQYF. CDR3 DNA sequence: TGCGCCAGCAGCTTTGGCAGGACCTACGAGCAGTACTTC.

The chain is built from TRBV19 and TRBJ1-1; D is uncertain. This CDR3 is 12 amino acids long. The germline V gene has CDR1 LNHDA and CDR2 SQIVND (reference sequence). Trimming removed 5 bases from V and 0 bases from J, with 4 bases in between. CDR3 residues: CASSYMNTEAFF. Here the CDR3 DNA reads TGTGCCAGTAGTTATATGAACACTGAAGCTTTCTTT.

This chain joins TRBV5-1 and TRBJ2-7, with 10 bases matching TRBD1. Germline CDR1 SGHRS, CDR2 YFSETQ. This CDR3 comprises 14 residues. V gave up 3 bases and J gave up 5 bases; unmatched junction bases: 5. This CDR3 is CASSSTGGRDEQYF. In DNA, the CDR3 is TGCGCCAGCAGCTCGACAGGGGGCCGCGACGAGCAGTACTTC.

The chain joins TRBV7-3 to TRBJ2-3; D may be TRBD1 (6 bases). The ends were cut back, 5 bases at V and 5 bases at J, with 11 bases in the middle. Germline V lookup: CDR1 SGHTA, CDR2 FQGTGA. CDR3 size: 13 residues. The chain's CDR3 is CASSDTGRDTQYF. The CDR3, as DNA: TGTGCCAGCAGCGATACAGGGCGAGATACGCAGTATTTT.

The rearrangement uses TRBV28 and TRBJ2-1; tentatively, D is TRBD2 (6 bases). V gave up 4 bases and J gave up 8 bases, with 18 bases separating them. The CDR3 is 15 residues long. Per the germline V gene, CDR1 is MDHEN and CDR2 is SYDVKM. The CDR3 DNA is TGTGCCAGCAGTTCTTTTAAGACTAGTGATTATGAGCAGTTCTTC. Translation gives CASSSFKTSDYEQFF.

This chain joins TRBV5-4 and TRBJ2-4, with 7 bases lining up with TRBD1. Germline CDR1 is SGHNT and CDR2 is YYREEE (reference sequence). This CDR3 region has 15 residues. V lost 2 bases, J lost 8 bases, and 10 bases stayed unmatched. In nucleotides, the CDR3 is TGTGCCAGCAGCTTCAAATCCACAGGGGTTGACATTCAGTACTTC. It yields the protein CASSFKSTGVDIQYF.

The J gene is TRBJ2-7, the V gene TRBV28; D may be TRBD1 (5 bases). Germline-derived CDR1 and CDR2 are MDHEN and SYDVKM. This CDR3 region has 12 residues. V was shortened by 6 bases and J by 5 bases, with 11 bases between the two germline ends. The CDR3 nucleotides read TGTGCCAGCAGAACAGGTATGGACGAGCAGTACTTC. Encoded protein: CASRTGMDEQYF.

This clone was seen only once. The rearrangement links TRBV24-1 to TRBJ2-3, with 11 bases identical to TRBD1. The V gene end was trimmed by 5 bases and the J gene end by 15 bases; junction bases not matched to a gene: 12. CDR1 KGHDR and CDR2 SFDVKD come from the germline V gene. The CDR3 runs 14 residues. This CDR3 reads CATSGRQRTGGDYF. CDR3 DNA: TGTGCCACCAGTGGCCGACAGAGGACAGGGGGCGATTATTTT.

The rearrangement links TRBV5-1 to TRBJ1-6; the match to TRBD1 covers 10 bases. The germline CDR1 and CDR2 sequences are SGHRS and YFSETQ. The trim removed 5 bases at V and 5 bases at J, leaving 4 bases unmatched. The CDR3 contains 15 residues. DNA of the CDR3: TGCGCCAGCAGGGAAGGGACAGGGGATAATTCACCCCTCCACTTT. It is translated as CASREGTGDNSPLHF.

The rearrangement uses TRBV5-1 and TRBJ2-2, with D uncertain. V was clipped by 2 bases and J by 4 bases, with 6 bases between them. There are 13 residues in the CDR3. CDR1 is SGHRS and CDR2 is YFSETQ in the germline V gene. The CDR3 region has the DNA TGCGCCAGCAGCTTACATCCCACCGGGGAGCTGTTTTTT. It encodes CASSLHPTGELFF. Full variable domain (outside the CDR3, taken from reference TRBV5-1 and TRBJ2-2): KAGVTQTPRYLIKTRGQQVTLSCSPISGHRSVSWYQQTPGQGLQFLFEYFSETQRNKGNFPGRFSGRQFSNSRSEMNVSTLELGDSALYLCASSLHPTGELFFGEGSRLTVL.

The chain carries TRBV6-1 and TRBJ1-6, with D perhaps matching TRBD1 (5 bases). V was shortened by 4 bases and J by 0 bases, with 10 bases between the two germline ends. The CDR3 length is 16 residues. Per the germline V gene, CDR1 is MNHNS and CDR2 is SASEGT. CDR3 region: CASSVRGSSYNSPLHF. Written as DNA, the CDR3 is TGTGCCAGCAGTGTAAGGGGAAGCTCCTATAATTCACCCCTCCACTTT.

V and J are TRBV18 and TRBJ2-1, with 8 bases identical to TRBD2. CDR1 and CDR2 from the germline V gene are KGHSH and LQKENI. The CDR3 has 16 residues. The junction had 12 bases not matched to a gene; V was cut back by 3 bases and J by 8 bases. CDR3 bases: TGTGCCAGCTCACCCACAGCGGGAGTTGGGGGGGATGAGCAGTTCTTC. Its translation: CASSPTAGVGGDEQFF.

This clone was observed once. The chain recombines TRBV6-5 with TRBJ2-7; 9 bases map to TRBD1. V was clipped by 5 bases and J by 5 bases; unmatched bases: 7. The CDR3 is 14 amino acids. Germline assignment: CDR1 MNHEY and CDR2 SVGAGI. DNA for the CDR3: TGTGCCAGCAGTCCACCTGGGACAGGGAACGAGCAGTACTTC. Its translation: CASSPPGTGNEQYF.